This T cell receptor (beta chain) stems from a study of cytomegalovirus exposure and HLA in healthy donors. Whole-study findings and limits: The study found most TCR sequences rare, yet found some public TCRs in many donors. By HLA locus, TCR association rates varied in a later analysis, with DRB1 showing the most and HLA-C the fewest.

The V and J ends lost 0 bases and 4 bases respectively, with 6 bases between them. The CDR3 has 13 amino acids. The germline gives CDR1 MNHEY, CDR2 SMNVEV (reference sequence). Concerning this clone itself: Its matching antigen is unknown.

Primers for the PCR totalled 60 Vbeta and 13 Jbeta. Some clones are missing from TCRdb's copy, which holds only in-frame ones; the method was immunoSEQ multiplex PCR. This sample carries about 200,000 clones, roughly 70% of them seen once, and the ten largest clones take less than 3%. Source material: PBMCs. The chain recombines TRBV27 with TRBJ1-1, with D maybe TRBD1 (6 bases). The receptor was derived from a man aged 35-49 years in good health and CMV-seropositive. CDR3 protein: CASSLSGGTEAFF. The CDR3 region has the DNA TGTGCCAGCAGTTTATCAGGGGGCACTGAAGCTTTCTTT.